The rows below give T cell receptor beta chains drawn from one sample of a study of T cell responses to AZD1222 COVID-19 vaccine. The method was immunoSEQ multiplex PCR; TCRdb's version includes in-frame clones alone and lacks a portion of them. The table has 75,000 to 90,000 clones, approximately 83% seen once. The sequencing used peripheral blood, collected 28 days after the second AZD1222 dose. The receptor source for this set is an adult who received the AZD1222 COVID-19 vaccine. Both conserved end residues are part of each CDR3. Fields, in order: D gene, clone size, V gene, J gene, CDR3 protein, CDR3 DNA. The D gene is left open where the match is weak. For some rows the clone size is stated as once, few or many, or as a class when expanded; others skip it.

.	.	TRBV19	TRBJ1-4	CATSWSVNEKLFF	TGTGCCACTTCCTGGTCCGTTAATGAAAAACTGTTTTTT
.	.	TRBV7-9	TRBJ1-4	CASSEQGEKLFF	TGTGCCAGCAGCGAGCAGGGGGAAAAACTGTTTTTT
.	.	TRBV19	TRBJ2-3	CASNGVGRGTDTQYF	TGTGCCAGTAACGGGGTCGGTCGGGGTACAGATACGCAGTATTTT
.	.	TRBV7-2	TRBJ1-5	CASSVDSNQPQHF	TGTGCCAGCAGCGTAGATAGCAATCAGCCCCAGCATTTT
TRBD1	.	TRBV5-5	TRBJ1-6	CASSRDRGNSPLHF	TGTGCCAGCAGCCGGGACAGGGGAAATTCACCCCTCCACTTT
.	.	TRBV7-8	TRBJ2-6	CASSRGLLAGANVLTF	TGTGCCAGCAGCCGTGGTCTGCTTGCTGGGGCCAACGTCCTGACTTTC
TRBD1	.	TRBV18	TRBJ2-5	CASSPGTAQETQYF	TGTGCCAGCTCACCCGGGACAGCCCAAGAGACCCAGTACTTC
TRBD1	.	TRBV7-2	TRBJ1-2	CASRTGTGTPGGYTF	TGTGCCAGCAGGACAGGGACAGGGACCCCGGGAGGCTACACCTTC
.	few	TRBV28	TRBJ2-2	CASSRSPGNTGELFF	TGTGCCAGCAGTCGTTCTCCAGGGAACACCGGGGAGCTGTTTTTT
.	.	TRBV4-3	TRBJ2-1	CASSQELSGTQRSSYNEQFF	TGCGCCAGCAGCCAAGAGTTATCCGGGACACAAAGAAGCTCCTACAATGAGCAGTTCTTC
.	.	TRBV7-9	TRBJ1-4	CASSLGMGAREKLFF	TGTGCCAGCAGCTTAGGCATGGGGGCGCGTGAAAAACTGTTTTTT
.	.	TRBV7-9	TRBJ2-5	CASSNRTYSETQYF	TGTGCCAGCAGTAACCGGACCTACTCGGAGACCCAGTACTTC
.	.	TRBV7-8	TRBJ1-1	CASSPRQMLNTEAFF	TGTGCCAGCAGCCCTCGACAGATGCTGAACACTGAAGCTTTCTTT
.	.	TRBV19	TRBJ1-1	CASSIKGAYRAFF	TGTGCCAGTAGTATAAAAGGGGCCTATCGAGCTTTCTTT
.	few	TRBV4-3	TRBJ1-2	CASSQQRGAKVSGYTF	TGCGCCAGCAGCCAACAGCGGGGGGCGAAGGTGAGTGGCTACACCTTC
.	.	TRBV4-3	TRBJ1-5	CASSQDLGNQPQHF	TGCGCCAGCAGCCAAGATCTCGGCAATCAGCCCCAGCATTTT
.	.	TRBV7-8	TRBJ1-6	CASSLAVSPLHF	TGTGCCAGCAGCTTAGCGGTTTCACCCCTCCACTTT
.	.	TRBV25-1	TRBJ1-5	CASSEVNQPQHF	TGTGCCAGCAGTGAGGTTAATCAGCCCCAGCATTTT
TRBD1	.	TRBV5-8	TRBJ1-5	CASSPTGISNQPQHF	TGTGCCAGCAGCCCGACAGGGATTTCCAATCAGCCCCAGCATTTT
.	.	TRBV14	TRBJ1-2	CASSLGQSYGYTF	TGTGCCAGCAGCCTCGGACAGAGCTATGGCTACACCTTC
.	few	TRBV21-1	TRBJ1-2	CASSPRRGRGTLGYGYTF	TGTGCCAGCAGCCCCCGAAGGGGCAGGGGGACCCTTGGCTATGGCTACACCTTC
.	.	TRBV30	TRBJ2-2	CAWSPLATNTGELFF	TGTGCCTGGAGCCCCCTCGCCACGAACACCGGGGAGCTGTTTTTT